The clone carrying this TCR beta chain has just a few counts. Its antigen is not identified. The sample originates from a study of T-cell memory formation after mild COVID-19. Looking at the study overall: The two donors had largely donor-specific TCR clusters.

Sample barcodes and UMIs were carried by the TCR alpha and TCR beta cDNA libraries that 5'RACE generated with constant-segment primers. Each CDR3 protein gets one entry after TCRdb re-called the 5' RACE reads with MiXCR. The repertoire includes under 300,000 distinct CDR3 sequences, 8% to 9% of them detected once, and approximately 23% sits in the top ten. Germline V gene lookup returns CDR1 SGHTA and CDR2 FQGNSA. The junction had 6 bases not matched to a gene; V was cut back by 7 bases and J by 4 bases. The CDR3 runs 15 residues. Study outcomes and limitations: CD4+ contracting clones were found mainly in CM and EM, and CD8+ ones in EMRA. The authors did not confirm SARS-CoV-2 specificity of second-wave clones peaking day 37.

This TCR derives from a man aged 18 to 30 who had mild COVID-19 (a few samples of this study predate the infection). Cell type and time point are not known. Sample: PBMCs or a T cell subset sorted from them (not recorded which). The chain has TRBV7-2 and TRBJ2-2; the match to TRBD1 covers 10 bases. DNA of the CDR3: TGTGCCAGCATTAAGGGGGACAGGGGCACCGGGGAGCTGTTTTTT. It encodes CASIKGDRGTGELFF.